This TCR beta chain was sequenced for a study of PD-L1 blockade in urothelial cancer. At the level of the study: Specimens of blood held a median count of roughly 140,000 T cells.

Time point here: pretreatment peripheral blood. The investigators introduced synthetic TCR analog templates into each PCR as spikes. Only in-frame clones appear in the TCRdb table, and some are missing; sequencing was by immunoSEQ multiplex PCR. The data show about 49,000 clones, 79% seen once. This clone was counted only a few times. Germline V gives CDR1 GTSNPN, CDR2 SVGIG (reference sequence). Trimming stripped 3 bases from V and 2 bases from J, with 11 bases between. The CDR3 spans 14 residues. The sequence was obtained from a man in his sixties or seventies with urothelial cancer. The sample consisted of PBMCs, taken around atezolizumab (anti-PD-L1) treatment. The chain combines TRBV30 with TRBJ1-3; D uncertain. CDR3 in amino acids: CAWSPGGAGNTIYF. The CDR3 bases are TGTGCCTGGAGCCCAGGCGGGGCTGGAAACACCATATATTTT.